This T cell receptor (beta chain) was documented in a study of cytomegalovirus exposure and HLA in healthy donors. A remark on this clone: Its antigen is still unknown.

Some clones are missing from TCRdb's copy, which holds only in-frame ones; the method was immunoSEQ multiplex PCR. The top ten hold 20% to 25% of the sample, which has 150,000 or so clones, roughly 90% seen once. Study-wide findings and caveats: Cytomegalovirus-associated status was assigned to approximately 160 TCR beta chains. Reports described diagnosis of cytomegalovirus status by the classifier as highly specific and sensitive. The tendency of first-cohort TCR clusters to co-occur in the 110 or so validation repertoires emerged from a later analysis.

The CDR3 totals 17 residues. Germline CDR1 and CDR2: SGDLS and YYNGEE. Trimming cost V 3 bases and J 7 bases; bases outside gene matches: 11. The chain has TRBV9 and TRBJ1-4; TRBD1 agrees at 11 bases. This clonotype was obtained from a man between 18 and 35 years old in good health and CMV-seropositive. Sample: PBMCs. CDR3 in amino acids: CASSASPWTGGSEKLFF. The CDR3 nucleotides are TGTGCCAGCAGCGCTTCCCCCTGGACAGGGGGCTCTGAAAAACTGTTTTTT.